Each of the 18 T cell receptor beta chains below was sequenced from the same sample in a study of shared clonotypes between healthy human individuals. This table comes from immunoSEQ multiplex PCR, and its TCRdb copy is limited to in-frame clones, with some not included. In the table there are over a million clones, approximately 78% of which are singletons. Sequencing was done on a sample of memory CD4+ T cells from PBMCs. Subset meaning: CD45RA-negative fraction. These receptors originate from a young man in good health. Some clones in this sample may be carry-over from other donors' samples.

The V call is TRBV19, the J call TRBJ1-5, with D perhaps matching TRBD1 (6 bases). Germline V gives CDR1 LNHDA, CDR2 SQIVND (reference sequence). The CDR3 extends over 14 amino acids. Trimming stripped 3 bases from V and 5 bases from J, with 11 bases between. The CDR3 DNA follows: TGTGCCAGTAGTATGACAGGATCCGATCAGCCCCAGCATTTT. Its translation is CASSMTGSDQPQHF.

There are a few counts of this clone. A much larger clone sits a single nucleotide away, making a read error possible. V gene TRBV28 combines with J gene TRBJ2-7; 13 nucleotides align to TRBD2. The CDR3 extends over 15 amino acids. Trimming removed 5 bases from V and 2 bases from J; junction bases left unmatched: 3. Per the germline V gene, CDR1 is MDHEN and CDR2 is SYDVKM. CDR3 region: CASSPLAGGPYEQYF. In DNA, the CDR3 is TGTGCCAGCAGTCCACTAGCGGGAGGGCCCTACGAGCAGTACTTC.

The CDR3, as DNA: TGTGCCAGCAGCTCCAGATGGACTAGCGGGTCCTCCACAGATACGCAGTATTTT. This gives the protein CASSSRWTSGSSTDTQYF. The J gene is TRBJ2-3, the V gene TRBV11-2; 11 bases fit TRBD2. Unmatched junction bases numbered 11, after V lost 4 bases and J lost 2 bases. Germline V CDR1 and CDR2: SGHAT, FQNNGV. The CDR3 runs to 18 residues.

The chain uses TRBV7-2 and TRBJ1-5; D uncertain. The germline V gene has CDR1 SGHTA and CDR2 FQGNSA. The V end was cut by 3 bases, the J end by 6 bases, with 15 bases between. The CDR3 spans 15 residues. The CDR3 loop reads CASSFTGRIGQPQHF. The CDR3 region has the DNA TGTGCCAGCAGCTTCACCGGGCGAATAGGTCAGCCCCAGCATTTT. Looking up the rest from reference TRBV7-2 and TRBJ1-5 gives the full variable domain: GAGVSQSPSNKVTEKGKDVELRCDPISGHTALYWYRQSLGQGLEFLIYFQGNSAPDKSGLPSDRFSAERTGGSVSTLTIQRTQQEDSAVYLCASSFTGRIGQPQHFGDGTRLSIL.

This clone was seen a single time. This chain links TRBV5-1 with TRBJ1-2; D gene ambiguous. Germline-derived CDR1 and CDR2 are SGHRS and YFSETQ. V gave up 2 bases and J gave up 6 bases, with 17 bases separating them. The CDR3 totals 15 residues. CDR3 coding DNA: TGCGCCAGCAGCTTCGGTTCTGGGCGTTATGATGGCTACACCTTC. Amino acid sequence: CASSFGSGRYDGYTF.

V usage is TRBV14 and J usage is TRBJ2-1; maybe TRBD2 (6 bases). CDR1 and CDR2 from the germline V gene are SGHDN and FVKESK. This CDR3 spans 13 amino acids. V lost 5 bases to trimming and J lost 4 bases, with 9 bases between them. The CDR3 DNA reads TGTGCCAGCAGCTCCGGGACTTACAATGAGCAGTTCTTC. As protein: CASSSGTYNEQFF.

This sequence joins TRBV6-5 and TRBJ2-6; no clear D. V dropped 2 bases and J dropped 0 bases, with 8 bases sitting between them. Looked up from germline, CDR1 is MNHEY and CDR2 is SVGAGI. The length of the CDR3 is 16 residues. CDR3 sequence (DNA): TGTGCCAGCAGTTACCCTTCCAGCTCTGGGGCCAACGTCCTGACTTTC. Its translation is CASSYPSSSGANVLTF.

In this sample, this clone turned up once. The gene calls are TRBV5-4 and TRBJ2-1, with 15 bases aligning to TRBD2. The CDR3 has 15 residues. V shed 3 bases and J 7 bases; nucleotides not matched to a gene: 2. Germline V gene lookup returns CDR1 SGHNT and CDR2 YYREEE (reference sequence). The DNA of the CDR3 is TGTGCCAGCAGCTGGGGGACTAGCGGGAGGAATGAGCAGTTCTTC. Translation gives CASSWGTSGRNEQFF.

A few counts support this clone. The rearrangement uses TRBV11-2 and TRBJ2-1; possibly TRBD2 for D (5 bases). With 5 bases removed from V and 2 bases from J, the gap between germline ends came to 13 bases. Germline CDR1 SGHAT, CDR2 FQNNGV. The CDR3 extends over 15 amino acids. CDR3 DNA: TGTGCCAGCAGCCCACGACTATCCGCCTACAATGAGCAGTTCTTC. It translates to CASSPRLSAYNEQFF. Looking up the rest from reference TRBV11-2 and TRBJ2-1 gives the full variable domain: EAGVAQSPRYKIIEKRQSVAFWCNPISGHATLYWYQQILGQGPKLLIQFQNNGVVDDSQLPKDRFSAERLKGVDSTLKIQPAKLEDSAVYLCASSPRLSAYNEQFFGPGTRLTVL.

This CDR3 reads CASNTRASEQYF. Here the CDR3 DNA reads TGTGCCAGCAATACCAGGGCGTCCGAGCAGTACTTC. The J gene is TRBJ2-5, the V gene TRBV28, with a weak D call TRBD1 (5 bases). The closer fit of TRBJ2-7 to the DNA end suggests the J call may be wrong. Germline-derived CDR1 and CDR2 are MDHEN and SYDVKM. CDR3 length: 12 amino acids.

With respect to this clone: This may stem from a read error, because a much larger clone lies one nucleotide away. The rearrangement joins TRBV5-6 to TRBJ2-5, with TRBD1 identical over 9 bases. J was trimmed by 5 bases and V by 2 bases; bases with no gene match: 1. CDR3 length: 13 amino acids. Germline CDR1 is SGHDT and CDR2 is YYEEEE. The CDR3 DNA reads TGTGCCAGCAGCTTAGGGACAGGGGAGACCCAGTACTTC. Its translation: CASSLGTGETQYF.

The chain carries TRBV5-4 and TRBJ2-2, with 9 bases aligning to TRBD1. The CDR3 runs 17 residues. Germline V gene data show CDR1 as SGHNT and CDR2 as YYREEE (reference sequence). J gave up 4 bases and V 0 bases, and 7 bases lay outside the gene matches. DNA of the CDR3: TGTGCCAGCAGCTTGGCCACTAGGACAGGGGTCACCGGGGAGCTGTTTTTT. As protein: CASSLATRTGVTGELFF.

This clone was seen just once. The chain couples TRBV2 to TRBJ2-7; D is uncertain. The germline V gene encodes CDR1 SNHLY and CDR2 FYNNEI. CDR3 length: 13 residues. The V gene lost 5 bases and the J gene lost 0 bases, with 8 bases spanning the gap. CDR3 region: CASSLSSSYEQYF. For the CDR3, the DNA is TGTGCCAGCAGTCTGAGTAGCTCCTACGAGCAGTACTTC.

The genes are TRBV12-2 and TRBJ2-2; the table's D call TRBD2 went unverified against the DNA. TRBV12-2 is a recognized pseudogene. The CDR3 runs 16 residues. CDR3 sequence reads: CASRLGVSGGTGELFF. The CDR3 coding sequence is TGTGCAAGTCGCTTAGGTGTTAGCGGGGGCACCGGGGAGCTGTTTTTT.

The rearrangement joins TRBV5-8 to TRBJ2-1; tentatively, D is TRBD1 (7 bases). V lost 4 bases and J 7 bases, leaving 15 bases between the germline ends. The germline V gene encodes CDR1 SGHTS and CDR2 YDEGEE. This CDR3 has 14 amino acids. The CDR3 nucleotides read TGTGCCAGCAGCCGGGACAGCGGGTCTAATGAGCAGTTCTTC. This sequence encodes CASSRDSGSNEQFF.

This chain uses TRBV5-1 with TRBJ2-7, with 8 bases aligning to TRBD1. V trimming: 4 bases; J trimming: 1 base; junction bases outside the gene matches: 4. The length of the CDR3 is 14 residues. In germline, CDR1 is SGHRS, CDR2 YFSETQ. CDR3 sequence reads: CASSDGQGSYEQYF. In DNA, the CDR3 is TGCGCCAGCAGCGATGGACAGGGTTCCTACGAGCAGTACTTC.

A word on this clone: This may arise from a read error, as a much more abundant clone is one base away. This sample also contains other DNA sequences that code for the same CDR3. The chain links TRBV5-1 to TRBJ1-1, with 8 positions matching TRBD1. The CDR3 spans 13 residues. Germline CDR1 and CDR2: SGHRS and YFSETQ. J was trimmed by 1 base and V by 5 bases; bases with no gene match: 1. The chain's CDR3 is CASRGQGNTEAFF. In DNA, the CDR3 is TGCGCCAGCAGAGGACAGGGGAACACTGAAGCTTTCTTT.

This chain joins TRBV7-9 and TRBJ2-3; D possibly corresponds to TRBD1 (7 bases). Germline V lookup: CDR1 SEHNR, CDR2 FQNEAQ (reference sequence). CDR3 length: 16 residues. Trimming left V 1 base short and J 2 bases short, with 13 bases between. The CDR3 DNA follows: TGTGCCAGCAGCTTAGGGAGGGGGACAGACACAGATACGCAGTATTTT. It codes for CASSLGRGTDTDTQYF.